The T cell receptor beta chain under discussion was sequenced for a study of cytomegalovirus exposure and HLA in healthy donors. Overall study context: The roughly 120 million unique TCR beta sequences, from around 200 million T cells, were found by an earlier analysis.

60 Vbeta and 13 Jbeta primers were used in PCR. Only in-frame clones appear in the TCRdb table, and some are missing; sequencing was by immunoSEQ multiplex PCR. Recorded here are some 70,000 clones; the top ten clones represent 2.5% to 3%. Looked up from germline, CDR1 is SNHLY and CDR2 is FYNNEI. The CDR3 consists of 12 residues. V was pared by 4 bases and J by 3 bases, with 7 bases between. A remark on this clone: What it binds is not known.

Study results and caveats: Upon later analysis, TCR association rates were observed to vary by HLA locus, being highest for DRB1 and lowest for HLA-C.

The chain has TRBV2 and TRBJ2-7, with D perhaps TRBD1 (5 bases). The sequence derives from a man between 40 and 49 years old in good health and CMV-seronegative. Input material: PBMCs. The CDR3 protein is CASSGDSYEQYF. The CDR3 DNA sequence: TGTGCCAGCAGTGGAGACAGCTACGAGCAGTACTTC.